The 10 T cell receptor beta chains below come from one sample, sequenced in a study of blood T cell repertoires in COVID-19. Clones were sequenced by immunoSEQ multiplex PCR, and TCRdb holds only the in-frame ones, with some missing. The repertoire has tens of thousands of clones, almost 90% of them found once; the top ten carry over 20%. Sequenced input: peripheral blood. All receptors derive from a woman in her 50s with active or convalescent COVID-19.

The genes are TRBV30 and TRBJ2-1; 13 positions match TRBD2. The CDR3 is 17 amino acids. The J segment lost 4 bases and the V segment lost 8 bases, leaving 14 bases of the junction unmatched. Germline assignment: CDR1 GTSNPN and CDR2 SVGIG (reference sequence). The CDR3 DNA follows: TGTGCCGGGTCCGGGACTAGCGGGACTGGGGGGTACAATGAGCAGTTCTTC. It specifies CAGSGTSGTGGYNEQFF.

In nucleotides, the CDR3 is TGTGCCAGCAGTCCTCTAAGCGGGAGGGGCACCGGGGAGCTGTTTTTT. It translates to CASSPLSGRGTGELFF. The chain couples TRBV7-9 to TRBJ2-2, with TRBD2 matching 10 bases. CDR1 and CDR2 (germline): SEHNR, FQNEAQ (reference sequence). Trimming took 6 bases from V and 4 from J; bases not matched to a gene: 8. This CDR3 has 16 amino acids.

The rearrangement joins TRBV11-2 to TRBJ2-7; 15 bases agree with TRBD2. Per germline, CDR1 SGHAT and CDR2 FQNNGV. V lost 1 base to trimming and J lost 12 bases; unmatched junction nucleotides: 10. The CDR3 has 16 amino acids. CDR3 sequence reads: CASSLGGTSGRSVPYF. DNA for the CDR3: TGTGCCAGCAGCTTAGGGGGGACTAGCGGGAGGTCGGTTCCGTACTTC.

CDR3 sequence (DNA): TGTGCCAGCAGCCCGCGACTAGCGGGAGTTGGTTTGGAGACCCAGTACTTC. This sequence encodes CASSPRLAGVGLETQYF. V is TRBV13 and J is TRBJ2-5, with TRBD2 identical over 12 bases. Germline V lookup: CDR1 PRHDT, CDR2 FYEKMQ (reference sequence). The trim removed 5 bases at V and 5 bases at J, leaving 12 bases unmatched. The CDR3 spans 17 residues.

V gene TRBV10-3 combines with J gene TRBJ1-6, with TRBD1 matching 10 bases. The CDR3 covers 14 residues. The germline CDR1 and CDR2 sequences are ENHRY and SYGVKD. With V trimmed by 4 bases and J by 9 bases, 3 bases remained unmatched. The CDR3 coding sequence is TGTGCCATCAGTGCCGACAGGGGGCGTTCACCCCTCCACTTT. Its translation is CAISADRGRSPLHF.

The chain links TRBV7-8 to TRBJ1-5, with 9 positions matching TRBD1. CDR3 length: 14 residues. V was clipped by 4 bases and J by 6 bases; unmatched bases: 4. CDR1 is SGHVS, CDR2 FQNEAQ, per germline. CDR3 DNA sequence: TGTGCCAGCAGCTCCACAGGGGGCGGTCAGCCCCAGCATTTT. Amino acid sequence: CASSSTGGGQPQHF.

V and J are TRBV12-3 or TRBV12-4 and TRBJ1-2, with 8 bases identical to TRBD1. The CDR3 is made up of 12 amino acids. The trim removed 8 bases at V and 7 bases at J, leaving 6 bases unmatched. The CDR3 nucleotides read TGTGCCAGCGCCTTGACAGGGGCTGGCTACACCTTC. It codes for CASALTGAGYTF.

This clone was seen a few times. The chain combines TRBV4-1 with TRBJ2-5; perhaps TRBD2 as D (5 bases). With 0 bases removed from V and 1 base from J, the gap between germline ends came to 6 bases. The CDR3 has 14 amino acids. Germline V lookup: CDR1 MGHRA, CDR2 YSYEKL. CDR3 coding DNA: TGCGCCAGCAGCCAAGAGGGGAGCCAAGAGACCCAGTACTTC. The encoded protein is CASSQEGSQETQYF.

V gene TRBV9 combines with J gene TRBJ2-3; D might be TRBD2 (5 bases). Per germline, CDR1 SGDLS and CDR2 YYNGEE. The V end lost 0 bases, the J end lost 5 bases, and 10 bases lay between the germline ends. The CDR3 contains 14 residues. The CDR3 loop is CASSVGLTGDTQYF. The DNA of the CDR3 is TGTGCCAGCAGCGTAGGACTAACCGGAGATACGCAGTATTTT.

In this sample, this clone turned up many times. A junction boundary mismatches the germline segment, possibly from a read error. This chain uses TRBV6-1 with TRBJ2-3; 9 bases are a match to TRBD1. CDR1 MNHNS and CDR2 SASEGT come from the germline V gene. This CDR3 is 17 amino acids long. CDR3: CASSEATPGQGTDTQYF. The CDR3 bases are TGTGCCAGCAGTGAAGCCACTCCGGGACAGGGCACGGATACGCAGTATTTT.